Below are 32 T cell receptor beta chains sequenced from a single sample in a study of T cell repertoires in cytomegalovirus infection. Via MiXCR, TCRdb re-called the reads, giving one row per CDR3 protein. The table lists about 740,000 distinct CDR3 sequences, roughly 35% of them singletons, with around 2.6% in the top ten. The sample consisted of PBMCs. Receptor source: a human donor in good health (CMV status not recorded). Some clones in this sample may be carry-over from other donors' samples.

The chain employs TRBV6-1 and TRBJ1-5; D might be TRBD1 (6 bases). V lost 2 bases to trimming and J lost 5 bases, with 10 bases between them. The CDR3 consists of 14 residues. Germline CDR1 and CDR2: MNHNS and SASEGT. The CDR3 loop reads CASSETAGDQPQHF. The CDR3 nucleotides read TGTGCCAGCAGTGAAACGGCAGGGGATCAGCCCCAGCATTTT.

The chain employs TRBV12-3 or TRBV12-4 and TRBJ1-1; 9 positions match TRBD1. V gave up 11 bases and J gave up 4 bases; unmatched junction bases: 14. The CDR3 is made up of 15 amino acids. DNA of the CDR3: TGTGCCTTGCTCGGGACAGGGAATTCCGGCACTGAAGCTTTCTTT. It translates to CALLGTGNSGTEAFF.

This CDR3 is CASRVRPNEKLFF. CDR3 coding DNA: TGTGCCAGCAGGGTCAGACCTAATGAAAAACTGTTTTTT. This sequence joins TRBV28 and TRBJ1-4; no clear D. Germline lookup yields CDR1 MDHEN and CDR2 SYDVKM. The CDR3 is 13 residues long. V lost 6 bases and J lost 3, with 8 bases in between. The whole variable domain, remainder taken from reference TRBV28 and TRBJ1-4, is DVKVTQSSRYLVKRTGEKVFLECVQDMDHENMFWYRQDPGLGLRLIYFSYDVKMKEKGDIPEGYSVSREKKERFSLILESASTNQTSMYLCASRVRPNEKLFFGSGTQLSVL.

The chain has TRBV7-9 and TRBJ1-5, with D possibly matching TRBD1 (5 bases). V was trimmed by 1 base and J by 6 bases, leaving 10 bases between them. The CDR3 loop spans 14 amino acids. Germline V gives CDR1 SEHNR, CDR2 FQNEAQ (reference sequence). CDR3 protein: CASSLEGWGQPQHF. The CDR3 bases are TGTGCCAGCAGCTTAGAGGGGTGGGGTCAGCCCCAGCATTTT.

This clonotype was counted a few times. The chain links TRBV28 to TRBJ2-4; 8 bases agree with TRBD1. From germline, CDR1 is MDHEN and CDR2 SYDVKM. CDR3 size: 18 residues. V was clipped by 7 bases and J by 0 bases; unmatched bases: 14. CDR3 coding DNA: TGTGCCAGCAACCCAGGTGGACAGGGTGGTGGAGCCAAAAACATTCAGTACTTC. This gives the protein CASNPGGQGGGAKNIQYF.

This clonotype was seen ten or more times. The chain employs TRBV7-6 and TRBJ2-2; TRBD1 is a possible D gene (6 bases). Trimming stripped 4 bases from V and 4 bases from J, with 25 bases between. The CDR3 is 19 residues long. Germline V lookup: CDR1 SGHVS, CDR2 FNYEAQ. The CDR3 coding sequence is TGTGCCAGCAGCTCATCTAGGGCAGGGGCGTATAGTGGCACCGGGGAGCTGTTTTTT. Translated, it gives CASSSSRAGAYSGTGELFF.

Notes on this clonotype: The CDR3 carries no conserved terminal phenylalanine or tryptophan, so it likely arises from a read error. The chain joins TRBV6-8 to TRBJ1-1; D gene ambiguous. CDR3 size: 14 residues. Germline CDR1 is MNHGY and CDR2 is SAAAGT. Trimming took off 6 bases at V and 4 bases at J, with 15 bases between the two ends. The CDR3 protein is CASRYALVATEAFC. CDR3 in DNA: TGTGCCAGCAGGTACGCCCTGGTCGCCACTGAAGCTTTCTGT.

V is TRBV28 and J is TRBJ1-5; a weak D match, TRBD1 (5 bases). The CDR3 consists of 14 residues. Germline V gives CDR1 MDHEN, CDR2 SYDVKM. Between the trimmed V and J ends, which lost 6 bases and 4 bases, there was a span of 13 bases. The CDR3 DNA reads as TGTGCCAGCAGCAAAAGGGACGCAAATCAGCCCCAGCATTTT. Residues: CASSKRDANQPQHF.

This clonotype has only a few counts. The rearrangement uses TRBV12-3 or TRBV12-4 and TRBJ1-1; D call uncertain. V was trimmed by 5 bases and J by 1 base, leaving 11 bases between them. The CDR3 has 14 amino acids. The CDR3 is CASSLTPTNTEAFF. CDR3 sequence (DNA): TGTGCCAGCAGTCTGACACCGACGAACACTGAAGCTTTCTTT.

CDR3 nucleotide sequence: TGTGCCAGTAGTGCAGGGTTCGACTATGGCTACACCTTC. Protein: CASSAGFDYGYTF. This sequence joins TRBV19 and TRBJ1-2; tentatively, D is TRBD1 (5 bases). CDR3 length: 13 amino acids. Germline CDR1 reads LNHDA; CDR2 reads SQIVND (reference sequence). The V end lost 5 bases, the J end lost 3 bases, and 10 bases lay between the germline ends.

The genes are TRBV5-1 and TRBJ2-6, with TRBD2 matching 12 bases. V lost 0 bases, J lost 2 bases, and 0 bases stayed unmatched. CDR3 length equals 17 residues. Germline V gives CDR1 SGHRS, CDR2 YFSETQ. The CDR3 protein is CASSLGLAGAGANVLTF. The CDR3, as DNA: TGCGCCAGCAGCTTGGGACTAGCGGGAGCTGGGGCCAACGTCCTGACTTTC.

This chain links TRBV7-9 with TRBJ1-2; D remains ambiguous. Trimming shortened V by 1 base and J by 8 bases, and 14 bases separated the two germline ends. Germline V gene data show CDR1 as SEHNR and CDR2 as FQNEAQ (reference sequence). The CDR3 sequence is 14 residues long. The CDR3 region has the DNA TGTGCCAGCAGCTTAGGTACAGCACTATGGGGCTACACCTTC. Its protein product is CASSLGTALWGYTF.

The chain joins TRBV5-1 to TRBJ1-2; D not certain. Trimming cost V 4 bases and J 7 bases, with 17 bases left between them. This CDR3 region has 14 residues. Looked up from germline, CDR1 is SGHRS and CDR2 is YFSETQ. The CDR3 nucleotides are TGCGCCAGCAGCCCGGCCGTAGGTCGAAGTGGCTACACCTTC. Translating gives CASSPAVGRSGYTF.

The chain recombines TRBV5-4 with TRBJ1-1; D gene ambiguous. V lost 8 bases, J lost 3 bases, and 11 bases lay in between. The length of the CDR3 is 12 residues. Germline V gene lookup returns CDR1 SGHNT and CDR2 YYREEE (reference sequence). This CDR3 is CARDSTDTEAFF. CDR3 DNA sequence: TGTGCCAGGGACTCCACTGACACTGAAGCTTTCTTT.

This CDR3 is CASSQERGQGPYNSPLHF. The CDR3 DNA reads as TGCGCCAGCAGCCAAGAGAGAGGACAGGGACCCTATAATTCACCCCTCCACTTT. The rearrangement links TRBV4-1 to TRBJ1-6, with 8 bases identical to TRBD1. V gave up 0 bases and J gave up 2 bases; unmatched junction bases: 6. This CDR3 has 18 residues. Germline CDR1 MGHRA, CDR2 YSYEKL.

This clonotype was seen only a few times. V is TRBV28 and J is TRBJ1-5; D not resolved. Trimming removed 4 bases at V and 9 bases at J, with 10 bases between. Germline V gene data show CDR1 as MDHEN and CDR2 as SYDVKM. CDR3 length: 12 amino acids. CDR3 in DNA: TGTGCCAGCAGTTCAAAGCCCAGGCCCCAGCATTTT. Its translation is CASSSKPRPQHF.

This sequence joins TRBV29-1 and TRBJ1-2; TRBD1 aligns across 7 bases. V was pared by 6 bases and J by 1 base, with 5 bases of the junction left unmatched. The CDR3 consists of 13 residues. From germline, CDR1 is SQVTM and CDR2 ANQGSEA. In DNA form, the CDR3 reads TGCAGCGTGTCCGGGACAGTTAACTATGGCTACACCTTC. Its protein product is CSVSGTVNYGYTF.

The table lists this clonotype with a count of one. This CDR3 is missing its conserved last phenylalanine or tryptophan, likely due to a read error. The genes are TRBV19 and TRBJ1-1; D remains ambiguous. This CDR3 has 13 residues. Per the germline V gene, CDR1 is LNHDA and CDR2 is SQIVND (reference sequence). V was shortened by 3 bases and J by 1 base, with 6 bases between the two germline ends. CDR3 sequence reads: CASSIGGNTEAFC. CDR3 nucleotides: TGTGCCAGTAGTATTGGAGGGAACACTGAAGCTTTCTGT.

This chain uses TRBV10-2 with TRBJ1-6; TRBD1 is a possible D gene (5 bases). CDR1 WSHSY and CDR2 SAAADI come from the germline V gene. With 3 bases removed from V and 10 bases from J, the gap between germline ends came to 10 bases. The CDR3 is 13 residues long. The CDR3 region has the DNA TGCGCCAGCAGTGACGGCAGGGTATCACCCCTCCACTTT. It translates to CASSDGRVSPLHF.

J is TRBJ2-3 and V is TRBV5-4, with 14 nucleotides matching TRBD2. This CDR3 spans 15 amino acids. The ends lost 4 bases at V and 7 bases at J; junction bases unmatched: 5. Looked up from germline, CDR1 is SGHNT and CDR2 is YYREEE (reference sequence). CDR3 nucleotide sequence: TGTGCCAGCAGCCTTGGGACTAGCGGGGGTAATACGCAGTATTTT. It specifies CASSLGTSGGNTQYF. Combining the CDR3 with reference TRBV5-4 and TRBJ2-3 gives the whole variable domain ETGVTQSPTHLIKTRGQQVTLRCSSQSGHNTVSWYQQALGQGPQFIFQYYREEENGRGNFPPRFSGLQFPNYSSELNVNALELDDSALYLCASSLGTSGGNTQYFGPGTRLTVL.

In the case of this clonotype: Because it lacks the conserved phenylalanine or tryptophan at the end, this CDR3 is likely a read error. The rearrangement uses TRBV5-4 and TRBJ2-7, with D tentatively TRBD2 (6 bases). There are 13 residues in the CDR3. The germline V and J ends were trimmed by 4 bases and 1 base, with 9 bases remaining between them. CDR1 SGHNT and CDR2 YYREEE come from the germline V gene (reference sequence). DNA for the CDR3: TGTGCCAGCAGCATCGGGACTTCCTACGAGCAGTACTTA. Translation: CASSIGTSYEQYL.

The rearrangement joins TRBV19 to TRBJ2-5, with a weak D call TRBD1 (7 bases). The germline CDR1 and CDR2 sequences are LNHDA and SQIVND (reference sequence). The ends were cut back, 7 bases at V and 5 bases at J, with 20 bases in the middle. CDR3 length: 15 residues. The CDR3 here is CASNPGDRSRETQYF. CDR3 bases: TGTGCCAGTAACCCGGGGGACAGATCGCGGGAGACCCAGTACTTC.

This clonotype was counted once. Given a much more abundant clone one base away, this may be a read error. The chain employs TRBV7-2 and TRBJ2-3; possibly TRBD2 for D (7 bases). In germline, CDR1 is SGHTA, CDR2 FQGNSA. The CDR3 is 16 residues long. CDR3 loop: CASSLKWGGRTDTPYF. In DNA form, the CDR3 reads TGTGCCAGCAGCTTAAAGTGGGGGGGCAGGACAGATACGCCGTATTTT.

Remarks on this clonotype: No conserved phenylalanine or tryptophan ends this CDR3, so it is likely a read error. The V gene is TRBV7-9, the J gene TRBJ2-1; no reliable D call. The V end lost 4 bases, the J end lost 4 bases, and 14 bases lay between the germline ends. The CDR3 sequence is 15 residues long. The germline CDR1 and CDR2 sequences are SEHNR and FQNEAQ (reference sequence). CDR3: CASSSGVSIYNEQFL. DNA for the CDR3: TGTGCCAGCAGCTCTGGTGTGTCCATTTACAATGAGCAGTTCTTA.

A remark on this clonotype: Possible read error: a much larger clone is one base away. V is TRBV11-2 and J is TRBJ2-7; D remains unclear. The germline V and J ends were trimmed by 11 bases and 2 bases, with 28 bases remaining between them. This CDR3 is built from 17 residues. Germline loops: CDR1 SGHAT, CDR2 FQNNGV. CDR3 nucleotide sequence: TGTGCCTTCTTTGCTACTTACCTCAGAGTGTTCCCCTACGAGCAGTACTTC. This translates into CAFFATYLRVFPYEQYF.

The CDR3 DNA follows: TGTGCCAGCAGCTTCTCTTCGGGAATATCCTACGAGCAGTACTTC. It codes for CASSFSSGISYEQYF. The chain is built from TRBV7-9 and TRBJ2-7; D may be TRBD2 (5 bases). The CDR3 length is 15 residues. The germline gives CDR1 SEHNR, CDR2 FQNEAQ (reference sequence). The ends were cut back, 3 bases at V and 1 base at J, with 13 bases in the middle.

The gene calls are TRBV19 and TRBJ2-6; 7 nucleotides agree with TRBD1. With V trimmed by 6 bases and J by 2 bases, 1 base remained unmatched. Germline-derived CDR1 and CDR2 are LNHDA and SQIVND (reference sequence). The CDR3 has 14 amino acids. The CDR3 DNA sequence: TGTGCCAGTAGCGACAGGGCTGGGGCCAACGTCCTGACTTTC. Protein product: CASSDRAGANVLTF. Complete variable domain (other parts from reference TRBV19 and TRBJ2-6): DGGITQSPKYLFRKEGQNVTLSCEQNLNHDAMYWYRQDPGQGLRLIYYSQIVNDFQKGDIAEGYSVSREKKESFPLTVTSAQKNPTAFYLCASSDRAGANVLTFGAGSRLTVL.

As DNA, the CDR3 is TGTGCCAGCCGTAGGGGGGCAGATGAGCAGTTCTTC. Its translation: CASRRGADEQFF. V is TRBV7-6 and J is TRBJ2-1; D may be TRBD1 or TRBD2 (6 bases each). Trimming pared 8 bases from V and 8 bases from J, leaving 13 bases between. The germline V gene encodes CDR1 SGHVS and CDR2 FNYEAQ. There are 12 residues in the CDR3.

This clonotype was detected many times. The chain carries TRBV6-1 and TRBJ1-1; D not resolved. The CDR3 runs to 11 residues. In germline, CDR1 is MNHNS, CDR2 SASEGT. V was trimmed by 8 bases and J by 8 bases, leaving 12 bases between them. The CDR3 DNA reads TGTGCCAGCGATAACCGGGCCGAAGCTTTCTTT. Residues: CASDNRAEAFF.

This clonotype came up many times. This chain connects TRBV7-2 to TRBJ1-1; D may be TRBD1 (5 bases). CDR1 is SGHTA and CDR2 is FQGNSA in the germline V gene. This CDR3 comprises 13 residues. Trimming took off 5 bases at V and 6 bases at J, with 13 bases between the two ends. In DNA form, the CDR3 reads TGTGCCAGCAGCCGAGATTGGACATCTGAAGCTTTCTTT. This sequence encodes CASSRDWTSEAFF.

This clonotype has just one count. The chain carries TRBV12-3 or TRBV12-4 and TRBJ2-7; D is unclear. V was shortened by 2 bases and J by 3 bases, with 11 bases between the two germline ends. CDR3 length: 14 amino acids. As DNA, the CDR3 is TGTGCCAGCAGTTTATCGGTAATCCGCTACGAGCAGTACTTC. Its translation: CASSLSVIRYEQYF.

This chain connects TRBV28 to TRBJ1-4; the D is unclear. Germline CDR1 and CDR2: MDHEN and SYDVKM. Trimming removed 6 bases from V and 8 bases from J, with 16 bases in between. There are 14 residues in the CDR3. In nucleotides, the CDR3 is TGTGCCAGCAGCCGAACCCGGGTTTTCGAAAAACTGTTTTTT. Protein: CASSRTRVFEKLFF.